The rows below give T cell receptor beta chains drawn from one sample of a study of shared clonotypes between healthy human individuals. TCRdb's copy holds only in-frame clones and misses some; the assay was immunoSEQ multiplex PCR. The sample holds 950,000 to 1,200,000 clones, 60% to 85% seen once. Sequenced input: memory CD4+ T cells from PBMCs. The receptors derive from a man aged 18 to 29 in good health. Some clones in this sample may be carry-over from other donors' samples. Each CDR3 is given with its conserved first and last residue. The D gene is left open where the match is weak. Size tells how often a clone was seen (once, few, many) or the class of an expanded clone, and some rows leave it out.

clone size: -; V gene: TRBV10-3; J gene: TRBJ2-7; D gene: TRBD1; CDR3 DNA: TGTGCCATCAGACCGGGACAGGGCTACGAGCAGTACTTC; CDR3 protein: CAIRPGQGYEQYF
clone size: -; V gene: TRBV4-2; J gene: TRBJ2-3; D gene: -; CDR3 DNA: TGTGCCAGCAGCCAGGCCCCGGACGGGATCGGAACAGATACGCAGTATTTT; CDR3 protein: CASSQAPDGIGTDTQYF
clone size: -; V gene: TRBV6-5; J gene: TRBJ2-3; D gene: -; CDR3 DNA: TGTGCCAGCAGTTACTCGGTCAGCACAGATACGCAGTATTTT; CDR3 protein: CASSYSVSTDTQYF
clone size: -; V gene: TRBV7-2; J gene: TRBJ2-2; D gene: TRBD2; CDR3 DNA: TGTGCCAGCAGCTTAGCCAGACAGGTTGGACTAGCGGGAAGAGACACCGGGGAGCTGTTTTTT; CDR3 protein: CASSLARQVGLAGRDTGELFF
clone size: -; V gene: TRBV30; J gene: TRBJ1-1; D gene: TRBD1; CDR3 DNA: TGTCCGATTTTAACCTCCGAGGGACAGGGGGGTGAAGCTTTCTTT; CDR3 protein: CPILTSEGQGGEAFF
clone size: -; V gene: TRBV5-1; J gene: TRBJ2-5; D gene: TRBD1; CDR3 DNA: TGCGCCAGCAGCCTCGGACAGGGCGGAGAGACCCAGTACTTC; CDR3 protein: CASSLGQGGETQYF
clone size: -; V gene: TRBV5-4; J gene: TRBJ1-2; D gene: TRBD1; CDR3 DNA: TGTGCCAGCAGCTTGGGGGGAGGACAGGGGTCCTATGGCTACACCTTC; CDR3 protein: CASSLGGGQGSYGYTF
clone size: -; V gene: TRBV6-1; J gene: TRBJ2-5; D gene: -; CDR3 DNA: TGTGCCAGCAGCCCTGGGGGGTTACAAGAGACCCAGTACTTC; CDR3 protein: CASSPGGLQETQYF
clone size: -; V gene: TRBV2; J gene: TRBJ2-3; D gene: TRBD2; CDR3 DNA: TGTGCCGTAGGGGCTAGCGGGAGGTGGGATACGCAGTATTTT; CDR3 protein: CAVGASGRWDTQYF
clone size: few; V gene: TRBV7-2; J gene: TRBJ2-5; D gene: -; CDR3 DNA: TGTGCCAGCAGCTTTGGGACAGAGACCCAGTACTTC; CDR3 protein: CASSFGTETQYF
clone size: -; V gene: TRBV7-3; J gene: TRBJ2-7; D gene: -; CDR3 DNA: TGTGCCAGCAGCCCAAAAACCGGAGGTCAGCAGTACTTC; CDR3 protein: CASSPKTGGQQYF
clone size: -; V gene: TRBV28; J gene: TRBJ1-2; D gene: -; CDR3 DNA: TGTGCCAGCAGTTTGCGCGGCTACTCAGCTAACTATGGCTACACCTTC; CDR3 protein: CASSLRGYSANYGYTF
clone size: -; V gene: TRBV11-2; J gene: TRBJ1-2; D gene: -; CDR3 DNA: TGTGCCAGCACCCTGATAGCGGGGGAAGGCTACACCTTC; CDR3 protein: CASTLIAGEGYTF
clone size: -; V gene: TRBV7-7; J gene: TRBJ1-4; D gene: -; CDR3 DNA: TGTGCCAGCAGCTTAGATGGGGGGTCTGAACTGTTTTTT; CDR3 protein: CASSLDGGSELFF
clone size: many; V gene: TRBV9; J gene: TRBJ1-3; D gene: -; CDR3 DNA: TGTGCCAGCAGCGTAGACAGCTCTGGAAACACCATATATTTT; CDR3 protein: CASSVDSSGNTIYF
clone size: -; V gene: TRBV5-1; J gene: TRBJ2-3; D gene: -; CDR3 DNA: TGCGCCAGCAGCTTGGGGGGATATGTGGGAGATACGCAGTATTTT; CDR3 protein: CASSLGGYVGDTQYF
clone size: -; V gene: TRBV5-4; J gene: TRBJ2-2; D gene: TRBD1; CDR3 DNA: TGTGCCAGCAGCTTTGACAGGGTGAACACCGGGGAGCTGTTTTTT; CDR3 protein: CASSFDRVNTGELFF
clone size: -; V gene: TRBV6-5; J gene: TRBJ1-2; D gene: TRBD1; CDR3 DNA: TGTGCCAGCAGTTGGGGCAGTCAGGGGGCTTTTGGCTACACCTTC; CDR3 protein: CASSWGSQGAFGYTF
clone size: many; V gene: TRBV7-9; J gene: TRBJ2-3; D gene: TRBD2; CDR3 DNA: TGTGCCAGCAGGGGCGGGAGGCTCGTCGGGCAGTATTTT; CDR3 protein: CASRGGRLVGQYF
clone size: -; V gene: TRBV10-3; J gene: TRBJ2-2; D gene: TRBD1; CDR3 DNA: TGTGCCATGCACACAGGGGGAACCGGGGAGCTGTTTTTT; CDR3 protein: CAMHTGGTGELFF
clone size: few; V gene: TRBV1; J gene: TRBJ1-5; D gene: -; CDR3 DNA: TGCACCAGCAGGGGGAATAGCAATCAGCCCCAGCATTTT; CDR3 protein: CTSRGNSNQPQHF
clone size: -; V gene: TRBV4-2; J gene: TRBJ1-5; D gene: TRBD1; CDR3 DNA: TGTGCCAGCAGCCAAGCGGACAGGAGAAGCAATCAGCCCCAGCATTTT; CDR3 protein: CASSQADRRSNQPQHF
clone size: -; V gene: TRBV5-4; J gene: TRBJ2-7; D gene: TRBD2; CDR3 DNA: TGTGCCAGCAGCTTAAAGACTAGCGTAAACTACGAGCAGTACTTC; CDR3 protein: CASSLKTSVNYEQYF
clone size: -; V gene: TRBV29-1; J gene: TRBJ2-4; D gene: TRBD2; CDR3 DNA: TGCAGCGTAACCGGGACTAGCGGGAGGACGGACATTCAGTACTTC; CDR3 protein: CSVTGTSGRTDIQYF
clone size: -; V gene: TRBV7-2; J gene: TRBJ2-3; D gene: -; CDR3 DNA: TGTGCCAGCAGCTTAGTGCGGGGAATCACAGATACGCAGTATTTT; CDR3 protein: CASSLVRGITDTQYF
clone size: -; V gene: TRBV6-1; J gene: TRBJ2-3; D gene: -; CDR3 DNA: TGTGCCAGCAGTGACCCGGGGGGCGGGAGCACAGATACGCAGTATTTT; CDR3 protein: CASSDPGGGSTDTQYF